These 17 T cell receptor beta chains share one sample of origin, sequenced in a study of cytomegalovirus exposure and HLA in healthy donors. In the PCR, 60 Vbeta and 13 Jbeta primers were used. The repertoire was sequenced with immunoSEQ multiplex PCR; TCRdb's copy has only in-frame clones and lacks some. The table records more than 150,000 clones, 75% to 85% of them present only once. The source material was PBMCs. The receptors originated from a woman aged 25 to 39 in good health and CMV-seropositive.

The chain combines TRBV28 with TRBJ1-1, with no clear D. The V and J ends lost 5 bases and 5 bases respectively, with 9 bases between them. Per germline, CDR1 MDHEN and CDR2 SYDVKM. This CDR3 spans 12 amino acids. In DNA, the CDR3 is TGTGCCAGCAGTCCACAGTGGACTGAAGCTTTCTTT. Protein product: CASSPQWTEAFF.

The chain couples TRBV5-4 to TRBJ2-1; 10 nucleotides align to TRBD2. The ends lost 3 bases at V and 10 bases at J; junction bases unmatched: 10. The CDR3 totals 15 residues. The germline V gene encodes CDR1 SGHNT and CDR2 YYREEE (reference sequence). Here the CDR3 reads CASSSLWQRGGEQFF. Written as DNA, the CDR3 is TGTGCCAGCAGCTCTCTGTGGCAGCGGGGGGGAGAGCAGTTCTTC.

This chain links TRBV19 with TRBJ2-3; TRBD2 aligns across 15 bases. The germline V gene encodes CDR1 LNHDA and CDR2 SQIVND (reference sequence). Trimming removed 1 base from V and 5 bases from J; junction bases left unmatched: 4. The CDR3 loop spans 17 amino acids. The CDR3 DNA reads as TGTGCCAGTAGTATAGCCCGGACTAGCGGGGGGGGAGATACGCAGTATTTT. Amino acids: CASSIARTSGGGDTQYF.

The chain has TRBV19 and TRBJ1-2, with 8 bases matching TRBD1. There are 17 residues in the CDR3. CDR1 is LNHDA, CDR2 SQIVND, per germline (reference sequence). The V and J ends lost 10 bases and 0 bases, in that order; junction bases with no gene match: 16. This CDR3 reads CATQDRADRAPNYGYTF. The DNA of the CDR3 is TGTGCCACCCAAGACAGAGCGGACAGGGCCCCTAACTATGGCTACACCTTC. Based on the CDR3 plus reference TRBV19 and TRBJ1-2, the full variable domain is DGGITQSPKYLFRKEGQNVTLSCEQNLNHDAMYWYRQDPGQGLRLIYYSQIVNDFQKGDIAEGYSVSREKKESFPLTVTSAQKNPTAFYLCATQDRADRAPNYGYTFGSGTRLTVV.

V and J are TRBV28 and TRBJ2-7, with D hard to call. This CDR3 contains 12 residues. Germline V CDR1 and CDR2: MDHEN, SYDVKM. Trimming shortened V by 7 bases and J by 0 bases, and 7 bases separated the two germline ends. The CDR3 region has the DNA TGTGCCAGCACTCCTAGCTCCTACGAGCAGTACTTC. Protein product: CASTPSSYEQYF.

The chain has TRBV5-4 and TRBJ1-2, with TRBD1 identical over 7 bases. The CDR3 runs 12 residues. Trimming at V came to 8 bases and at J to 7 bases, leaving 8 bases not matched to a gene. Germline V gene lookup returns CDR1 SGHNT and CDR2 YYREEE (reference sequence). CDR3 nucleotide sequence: TGTGCCAGTACAGGGGATTTTGGTGGCTACACCTTC. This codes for CASTGDFGGYTF.

The CDR3 nucleotides are TGCGCCAGCAGTGATTCCGACAGGTCTAGCACAGATACGCAGTATTTT. Protein sequence: CASSDSDRSSTDTQYF. The V gene is TRBV10-1, the J gene TRBJ2-3; D may be TRBD1 (6 bases). Trimming removed 3 bases from V and 0 bases from J, with 13 bases in between. CDR3 size: 16 residues. The germline V gene encodes CDR1 WNHNN and CDR2 SYGVQD (reference sequence).

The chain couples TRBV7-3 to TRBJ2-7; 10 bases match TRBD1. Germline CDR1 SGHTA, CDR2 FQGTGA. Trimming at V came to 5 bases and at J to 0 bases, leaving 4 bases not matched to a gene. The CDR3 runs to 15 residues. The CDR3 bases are TGTGCCAGCAGCCTGACAGGGGGCAGCTCCTACGAGCAGTACTTC. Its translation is CASSLTGGSSYEQYF.

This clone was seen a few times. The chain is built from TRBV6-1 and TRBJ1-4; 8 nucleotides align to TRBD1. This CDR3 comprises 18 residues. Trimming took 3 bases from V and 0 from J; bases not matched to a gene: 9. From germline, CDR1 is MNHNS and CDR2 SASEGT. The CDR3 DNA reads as TGTGCCAGCAGTGACCGACAGGGGACCGTTGCAACTAATGAAAAACTGTTTTTT. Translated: CASSDRQGTVATNEKLFF.

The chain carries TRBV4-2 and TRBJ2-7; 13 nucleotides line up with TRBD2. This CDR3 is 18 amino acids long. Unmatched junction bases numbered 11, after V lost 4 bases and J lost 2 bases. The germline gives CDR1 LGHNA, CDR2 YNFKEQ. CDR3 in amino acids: CASSPKVETSGGTYEQYF. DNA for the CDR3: TGTGCCAGCAGCCCGAAAGTCGAGACTAGCGGGGGGACCTACGAGCAGTACTTC.

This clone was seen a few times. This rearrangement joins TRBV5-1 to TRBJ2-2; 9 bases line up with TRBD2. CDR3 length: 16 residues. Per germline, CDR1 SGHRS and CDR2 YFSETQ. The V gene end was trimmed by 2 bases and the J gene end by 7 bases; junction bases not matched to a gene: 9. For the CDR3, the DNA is TGCGCCAGCAGCTTTAGCAGCGGGGGGCCTATCGGGGAGCTGTTTTTT. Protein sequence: CASSFSSGGPIGELFF.

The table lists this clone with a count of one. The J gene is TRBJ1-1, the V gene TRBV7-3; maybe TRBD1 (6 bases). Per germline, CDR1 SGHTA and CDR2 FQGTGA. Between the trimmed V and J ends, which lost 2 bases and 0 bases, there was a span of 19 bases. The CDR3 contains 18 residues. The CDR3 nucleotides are TGTGCCAGCAGCTTAGGTAGGGGGTCGAGTAAGATGAACACTGAAGCTTTCTTT. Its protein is CASSLGRGSSKMNTEAFF.

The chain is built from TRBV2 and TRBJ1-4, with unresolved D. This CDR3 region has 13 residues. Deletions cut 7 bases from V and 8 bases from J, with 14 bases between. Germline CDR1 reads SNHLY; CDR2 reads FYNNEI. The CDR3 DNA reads TGTGCCAGCATTCCGGACTGGGGAGAAAAACTGTTTTTT. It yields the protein CASIPDWGEKLFF.

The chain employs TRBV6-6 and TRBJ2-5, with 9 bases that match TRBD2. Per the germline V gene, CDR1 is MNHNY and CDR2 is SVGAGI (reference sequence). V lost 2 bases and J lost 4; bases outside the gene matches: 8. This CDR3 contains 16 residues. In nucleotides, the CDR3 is TGTGCCAGCAGTTACAGGCGGGGGGGCCGGGGAGAGACCCAGTACTTC. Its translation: CASSYRRGGRGETQYF.

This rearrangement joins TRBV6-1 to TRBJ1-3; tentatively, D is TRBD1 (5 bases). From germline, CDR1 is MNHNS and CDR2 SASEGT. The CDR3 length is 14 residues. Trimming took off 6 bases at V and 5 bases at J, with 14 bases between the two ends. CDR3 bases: TGTGCCAGCAGGGCCGGGGGGGTCAGAAACACCATATATTTT. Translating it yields CASRAGGVRNTIYF.

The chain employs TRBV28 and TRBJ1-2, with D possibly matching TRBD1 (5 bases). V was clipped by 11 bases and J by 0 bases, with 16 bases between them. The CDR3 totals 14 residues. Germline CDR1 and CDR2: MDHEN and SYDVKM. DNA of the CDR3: TGTGCCTCCGAATCGGACACCACTAACTATGGCTACACCTTC. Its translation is CASESDTTNYGYTF.

As DNA, the CDR3 is TGTGCCAGCAGTTCCTCGCGGACTACGGTATACGAGCAGTACTTC. Its translation: CASSSSRTTVYEQYF. V gene TRBV6-5 combines with J gene TRBJ2-7; D is possibly TRBD2 (6 bases). V was clipped by 4 bases and J by 4 bases, with 17 bases between them. Germline V gene sequence: CDR1 MNHEY, CDR2 SVGAGI. The CDR3 covers 15 residues.